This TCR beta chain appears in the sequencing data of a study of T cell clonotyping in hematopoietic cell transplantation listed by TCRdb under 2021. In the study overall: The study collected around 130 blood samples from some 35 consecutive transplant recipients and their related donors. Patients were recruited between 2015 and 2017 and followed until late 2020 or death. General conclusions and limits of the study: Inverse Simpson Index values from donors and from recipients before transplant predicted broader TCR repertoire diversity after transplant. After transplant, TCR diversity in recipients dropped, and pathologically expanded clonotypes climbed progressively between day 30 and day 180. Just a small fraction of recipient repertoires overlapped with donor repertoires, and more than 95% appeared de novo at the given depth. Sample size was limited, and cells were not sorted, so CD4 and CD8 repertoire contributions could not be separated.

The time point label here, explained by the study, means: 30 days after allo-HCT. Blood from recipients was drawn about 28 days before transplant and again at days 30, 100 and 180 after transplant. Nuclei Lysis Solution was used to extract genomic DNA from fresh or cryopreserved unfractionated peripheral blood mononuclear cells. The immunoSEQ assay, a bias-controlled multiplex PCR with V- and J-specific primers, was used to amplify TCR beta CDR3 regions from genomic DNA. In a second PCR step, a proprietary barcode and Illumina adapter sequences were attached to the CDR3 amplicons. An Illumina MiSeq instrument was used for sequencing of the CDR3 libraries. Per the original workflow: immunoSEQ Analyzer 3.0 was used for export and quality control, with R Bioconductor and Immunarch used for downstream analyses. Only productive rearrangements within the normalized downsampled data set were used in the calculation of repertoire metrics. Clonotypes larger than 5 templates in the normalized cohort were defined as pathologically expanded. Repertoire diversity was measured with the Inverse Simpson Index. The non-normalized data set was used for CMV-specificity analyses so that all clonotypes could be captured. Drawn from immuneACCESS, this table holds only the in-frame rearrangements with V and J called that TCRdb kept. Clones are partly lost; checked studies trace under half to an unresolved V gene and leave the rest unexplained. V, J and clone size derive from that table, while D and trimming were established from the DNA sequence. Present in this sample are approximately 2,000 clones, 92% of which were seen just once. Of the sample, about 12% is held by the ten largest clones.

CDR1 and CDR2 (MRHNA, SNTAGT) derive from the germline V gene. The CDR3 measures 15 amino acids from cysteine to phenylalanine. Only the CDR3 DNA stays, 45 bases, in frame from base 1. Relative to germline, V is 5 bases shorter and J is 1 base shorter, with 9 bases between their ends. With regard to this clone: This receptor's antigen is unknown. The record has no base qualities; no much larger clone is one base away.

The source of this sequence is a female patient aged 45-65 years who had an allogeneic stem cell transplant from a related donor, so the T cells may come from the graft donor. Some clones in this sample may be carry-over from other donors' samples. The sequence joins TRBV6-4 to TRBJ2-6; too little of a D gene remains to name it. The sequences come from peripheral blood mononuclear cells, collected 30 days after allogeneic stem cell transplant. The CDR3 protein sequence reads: CASSFDGSGANVLTF. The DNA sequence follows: TGTGCCAGCAGTTTCGATGGATCTGGGGCCAACGTCCTGACTTTC.